One T cell receptor (beta chain) is described in this entry. The data stem from a study of T cells expressing NK-cell markers. Study-level information: HCMV serostatus: seven of eight sequenced donors positive, one negative.

TCRdb processed the 5' RACE reads again and assigns one entry to each CDR3 protein, with no DNA. The sample holds about 550,000 distinct CDR3 sequences. The V gene's germline CDR1 is SEHNR and CDR2 FQNEAQ (reference sequence). The CDR3 covers 14 residues. The source material was blood T cells: a sorted CD56 or NKG2C T cell subset, CD4+ or CD8+ T cells, or bulk PBMC T cells (not recorded which). The TCR originated in a young man in good health. V and J are TRBV7-9 and TRBJ2-3. CDR3 in amino acids: CASSRTESTDTQYF.